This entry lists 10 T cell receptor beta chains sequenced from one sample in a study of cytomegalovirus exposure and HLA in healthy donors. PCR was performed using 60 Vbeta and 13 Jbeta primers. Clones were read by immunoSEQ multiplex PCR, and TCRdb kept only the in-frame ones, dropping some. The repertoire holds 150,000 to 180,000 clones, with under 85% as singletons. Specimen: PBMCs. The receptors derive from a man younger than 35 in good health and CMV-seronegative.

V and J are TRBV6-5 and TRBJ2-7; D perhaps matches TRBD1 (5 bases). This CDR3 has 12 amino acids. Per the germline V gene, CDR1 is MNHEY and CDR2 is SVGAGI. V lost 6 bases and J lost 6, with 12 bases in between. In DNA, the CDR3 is TGTGCCAGCAGCCGGCAGGGTGGCGAGCAGTACGTC. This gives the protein CASSRQGGEQYV.

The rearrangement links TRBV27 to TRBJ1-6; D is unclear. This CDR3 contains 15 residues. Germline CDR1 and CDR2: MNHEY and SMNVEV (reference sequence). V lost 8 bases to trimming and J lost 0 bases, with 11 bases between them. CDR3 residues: CASALRSSYNSPLHF. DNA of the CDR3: TGTGCCAGCGCGTTGAGGAGCTCCTATAATTCACCCCTCCACTTT.

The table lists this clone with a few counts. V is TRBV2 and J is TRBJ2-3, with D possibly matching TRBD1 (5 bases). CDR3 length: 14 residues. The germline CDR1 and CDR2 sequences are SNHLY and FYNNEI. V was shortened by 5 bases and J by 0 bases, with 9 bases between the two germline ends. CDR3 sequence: CASSRQLSTDTQYF. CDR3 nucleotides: TGTGCCAGCAGTAGACAGCTTAGCACAGATACGCAGTATTTT.

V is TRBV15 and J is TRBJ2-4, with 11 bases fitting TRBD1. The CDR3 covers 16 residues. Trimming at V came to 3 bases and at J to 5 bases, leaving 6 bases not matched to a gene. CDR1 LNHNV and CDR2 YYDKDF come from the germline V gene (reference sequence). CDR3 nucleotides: TGTGCCACCAGCAGTTTCGGACAGGGGGCTGAAAACATTCAGTACTTC. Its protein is CATSSFGQGAENIQYF. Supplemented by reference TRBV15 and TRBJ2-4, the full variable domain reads DAMVIQNPRYQVTQFGKPVTLSCSQTLNHNVMYWYQQKSSQAPKLLFHYYDKDFNNEADTPDNFQSRRPNTSFCFLDIRSPGLGDTAMYLCATSSFGQGAENIQYFGAGTRLSVL.

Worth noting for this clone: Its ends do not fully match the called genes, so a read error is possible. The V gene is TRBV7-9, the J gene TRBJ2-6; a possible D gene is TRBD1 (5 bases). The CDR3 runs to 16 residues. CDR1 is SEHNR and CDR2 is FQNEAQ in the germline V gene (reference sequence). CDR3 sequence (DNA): TGTGCCAGCAGCACTATATTTCTCTCTGGGGCCAACGGCCTGACTTTC. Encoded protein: CASSTIFLSGANGLTF.

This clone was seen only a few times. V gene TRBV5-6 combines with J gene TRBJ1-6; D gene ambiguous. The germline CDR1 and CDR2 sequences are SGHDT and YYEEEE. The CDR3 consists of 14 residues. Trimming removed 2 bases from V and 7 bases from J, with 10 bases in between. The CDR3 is CASSFPRVNSPLHF. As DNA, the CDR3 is TGTGCCAGCAGCTTTCCAAGAGTCAATTCACCCCTCCACTTT.

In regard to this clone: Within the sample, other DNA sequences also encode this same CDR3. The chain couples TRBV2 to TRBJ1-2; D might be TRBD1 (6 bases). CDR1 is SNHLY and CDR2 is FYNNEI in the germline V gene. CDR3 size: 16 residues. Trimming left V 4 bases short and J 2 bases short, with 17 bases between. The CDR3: CASSAPQNQGNYGYTF. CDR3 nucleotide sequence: TGTGCCAGCAGTGCACCCCAAAACCAGGGGAACTATGGCTACACCTTC. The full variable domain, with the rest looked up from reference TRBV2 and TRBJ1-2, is EPEVTQTPSHQVTQMGQEVILRCVPISNHLYFYWYRQILGQKVEFLVSFYNNEISEKSEIFDDQFSVERPDGSNFTLKIRSTKLEDSAMYFCASSAPQNQGNYGYTFGSGTRLTVV.

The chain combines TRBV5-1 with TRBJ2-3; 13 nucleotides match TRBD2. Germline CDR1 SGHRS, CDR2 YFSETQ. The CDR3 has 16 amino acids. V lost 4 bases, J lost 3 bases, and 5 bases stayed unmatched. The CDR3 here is CASSPGTSGVTDTQYF. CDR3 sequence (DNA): TGCGCCAGCAGCCCCGGGACTAGCGGGGTAACAGATACGCAGTATTTT.

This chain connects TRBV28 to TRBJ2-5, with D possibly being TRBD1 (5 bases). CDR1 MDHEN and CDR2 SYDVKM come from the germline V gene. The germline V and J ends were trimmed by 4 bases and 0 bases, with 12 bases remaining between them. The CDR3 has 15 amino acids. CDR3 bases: TGTGCCAGCAGTTCGGCAGGGCCCGACCAAGAGACCCAGTACTTC. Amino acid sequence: CASSSAGPDQETQYF.

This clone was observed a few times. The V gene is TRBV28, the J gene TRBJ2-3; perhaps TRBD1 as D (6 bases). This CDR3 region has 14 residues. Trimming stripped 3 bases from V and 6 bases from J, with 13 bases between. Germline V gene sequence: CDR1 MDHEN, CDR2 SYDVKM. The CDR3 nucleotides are TGTGCCAGCAGTTTGAACCAGCAGGGGGATACGCAGTATTTT. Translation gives CASSLNQQGDTQYF.